This TCR beta chain was sequenced for a study of beta chain features in type 1 diabetes. Findings and caveats of the study: Insertions were fewer and deletions more numerous at VDJ junctions in type 1 diabetes patients. A PCR bias possibly favoring shorter templates would apply equally to patients and controls.

Per germline, CDR1 MNHNY and CDR2 SVGAGI (reference sequence). This CDR3 spans 15 amino acids. With 5 bases removed from V and 0 bases from J, the gap between germline ends came to 11 bases. It was via CD45RO/CCR7/CD25/CD127/CD95/CD27 that CD4+ naive, central memory, regulatory and stem cell-like memory cells were sorted. As to this clone: The antigen remains unidentified.

The study reverse transcribed the entire isolated RNA, so it sequenced expressed TCRB transcripts. Profiling relied on immunoSEQ multiplex PCR, and the TCRdb table lists in-frame clones only, not all of them. This sample has fewer than 500,000 clones; more than 11% occur once, and the top ten carry roughly 0.035%. This sequence joins TRBV6-6 and TRBJ1-5; D remains ambiguous. The TCR originated in a man younger than 40 in good health. The sequenced sample consisted of naive CD4+ T cells from blood. CDR3 loop: CASSTGVYSNQPQHF. In DNA form, the CDR3 reads TGTGCCAGCAGTACTGGAGTTTATAGCAATCAGCCCCAGCATTTT.